This TCR beta chain was identified in a study of shared T cell receptors in the human thymus. CDR1 is MNHNS, CDR2 SASEGT, per germline. Trimming left V 5 bases short and J 3 bases short, with 16 bases between. CDR3 length equals 15 residues. TCRdb's table, derived via immunoSEQ multiplex PCR, lists solely in-frame clones and lacks some. This sample has about 730,000 clones, with over 75% found just once. These data were also reused for a study on human thymus T cells. Per that paper: Use of V and J genes seemed skewed within the thymic and blood repertoires.

V gene TRBV6-1 combines with J gene TRBJ1-2, with D hard to call. This TCR came from a girl under three years old with a congenital heart defect. Material for sequencing was thymocytes. The CDR3 here is CASSPDRERYYGYTF. In DNA form, the CDR3 reads TGTGCCAGCAGTCCCGACCGGGAGAGGTACTATGGCTACACCTTC.